The rows below give T cell receptor beta chains drawn from one sample of a study of neoadjuvant anti-PD-1 for oral cavity cancer. Sequenced by immunoSEQ multiplex PCR; TCRdb stores in-frame clones only, minus some. The profile shows over 65,000 clones, 70% to 90% of them singletons. The source material was PBMCs, sampled after nivolumab (anti-PD-1) treatment. These receptors originate from a person between 40 and 85 years old with oral cavity squamous cell carcinoma. CDR3s include the opening cysteine and the closing phenylalanine or tryptophan. A D gene is named only where the DNA matches it firmly. Clone size, where shown, is once, few, many, or a class for clones that have expanded.

j_call: TRBJ2-3
clone_size: .
v_call: TRBV5-1
d_call: .
cdr3_nt: TGCGCCAGCAGCGTATACGGGGGCACAGATACGCAGTATTTT
cdr3_aa: CASSVYGGTDTQYF

j_call: TRBJ1-1
clone_size: .
v_call: TRBV25-1
d_call: TRBD1
cdr3_nt: TGTGCCAGCAGTGTGGGACAGCGGGGGATGAACACTGAAGCTTTCTTT
cdr3_aa: CASSVGQRGMNTEAFF

j_call: TRBJ2-1
clone_size: .
v_call: TRBV7-3
d_call: .
cdr3_nt: TGTGCCAGCAGCTTATCTGGCGGAGGTTCCCCTTGGATGCAGTTCTTC
cdr3_aa: CASSLSGGGSPWMQFF

j_call: TRBJ2-3
clone_size: .
v_call: TRBV5-1
d_call: TRBD2
cdr3_nt: TGCGCCAGCAGCTACCGGGACTACAGCACAGATACGCAGTATTTT
cdr3_aa: CASSYRDYSTDTQYF

j_call: TRBJ1-2
clone_size: .
v_call: TRBV5-5
d_call: .
cdr3_nt: TGTGCCAGCAGCTTGGAACCGACAGGTGATTTGGAGGGCTACACCTTC
cdr3_aa: CASSLEPTGDLEGYTF

j_call: TRBJ1-2
clone_size: few
v_call: TRBV2
d_call: .
cdr3_nt: TGTGCCAGCAGTTTAAATCCGAGGTTTGACTACACCTTC
cdr3_aa: CASSLNPRFDYTF

j_call: TRBJ2-1
clone_size: once
v_call: TRBV12-5
d_call: TRBD2
cdr3_nt: TGTGCTAGTGGGCCACACCTAGCGGGAAATGACAATGAGCAGTTCTTC
cdr3_aa: CASGPHLAGNDNEQFF

j_call: TRBJ2-7
clone_size: .
v_call: TRBV7-9
d_call: .
cdr3_nt: TGTGCCAGCAGCTTAGGAGACTACGAGCAGTACTTC
cdr3_aa: CASSLGDYEQYF

j_call: TRBJ2-7
clone_size: .
v_call: TRBV6-1
d_call: TRBD2
cdr3_nt: TGTGCCACCTCCTGGGGGGGTGCGGGCGAGCAGTACTTC
cdr3_aa: CATSWGGAGEQYF

j_call: TRBJ2-5
clone_size: once
v_call: TRBV4-1
d_call: TRBD2
cdr3_nt: TGCGCCAGCAGCCAAGATCGAGGTAGCGGGAGGCTCTCAGGGACCCAGTACTTC
cdr3_aa: CASSQDRGSGRLSGTQYF

j_call: TRBJ1-2
clone_size: .
v_call: TRBV28
d_call: .
cdr3_nt: TGTGCCAGCATCTCCCAGGGGAGGGTCGGTCATGGCTACACCTTC
cdr3_aa: CASISQGRVGHGYTF

j_call: TRBJ2-1
clone_size: .
v_call: TRBV25-1
d_call: TRBD2
cdr3_nt: TGTGCCAGCAGTTCCCGCCTCAGCGGGGGACCCAATGAGCAGTTCTTC
cdr3_aa: CASSSRLSGGPNEQFF

j_call: TRBJ1-4
clone_size: .
v_call: TRBV28
d_call: TRBD1
cdr3_nt: TGTGCCAGCAGTGCGGTGACAGGGATTCGGGGAAATGAAAAACTGTTTTTT
cdr3_aa: CASSAVTGIRGNEKLFF

j_call: TRBJ1-2
clone_size: .
v_call: TRBV19
d_call: .
cdr3_nt: TGTGCCAGTAGCATGGGGGAACTCGACTATGGCTACACCTTC
cdr3_aa: CASSMGELDYGYTF

j_call: TRBJ2-3
clone_size: .
v_call: TRBV25-1
d_call: .
cdr3_nt: TGTGCCAGCAGTCCGCTCGGACGGATTGATACGCAGTATTTT
cdr3_aa: CASSPLGRIDTQYF

j_call: TRBJ2-3
clone_size: .
v_call: TRBV9
d_call: .
cdr3_nt: TGTGCCAGCAGCGTAGGAGGATGGAAACCTAGCACAGATACGCAGTATTTT
cdr3_aa: CASSVGGWKPSTDTQYF

j_call: TRBJ1-4
clone_size: .
v_call: TRBV2
d_call: .
cdr3_nt: TGTGCCAGCAGGGGGGGTGTAAATGAAAAACTGTTTTTT
cdr3_aa: CASRGGVNEKLFF

j_call: TRBJ2-3
clone_size: .
v_call: TRBV6-1
d_call: .
cdr3_nt: TGTGCCAGCAGTGTCCACACGGATACGCAGTATTTT
cdr3_aa: CASSVHTDTQYF

j_call: TRBJ2-7
clone_size: .
v_call: TRBV5-5
d_call: TRBD2
cdr3_nt: TGTGCCAGCAGCTTCATGCGGGAGTGGGACGAGCAGTACTTC
cdr3_aa: CASSFMREWDEQYF

j_call: TRBJ2-3
clone_size: .
v_call: TRBV27
d_call: TRBD1
cdr3_nt: TGTGCCAGCAGTTTGGCCGGGACAGGGTCAGATACGCAGTATTTT
cdr3_aa: CASSLAGTGSDTQYF

j_call: TRBJ2-3
clone_size: few
v_call: TRBV19
d_call: .
cdr3_nt: TGTGCCAGTAATCCCCCCACCACAGATACGCAGTATTTT
cdr3_aa: CASNPPTTDTQYF

j_call: TRBJ1-5
clone_size: .
v_call: TRBV4-1
d_call: TRBD1
cdr3_nt: TGCGCCAGCAGCCAACCGAGGCAGGGACAGGGACCTTATAGCAATCAGCCCCAGCATTTT
cdr3_aa: CASSQPRQGQGPYSNQPQHF

j_call: TRBJ1-5
clone_size: .
v_call: TRBV2
d_call: TRBD1
cdr3_nt: TGTGCCAGCAGTGACCTGCGGACAGGTTATAGCAATCAGCCCCAGCATTTT
cdr3_aa: CASSDLRTGYSNQPQHF

j_call: TRBJ1-4
clone_size: .
v_call: TRBV19
d_call: TRBD1
cdr3_nt: TGTGCCAGTAATCCGACAGGGCAATATGAAAAACTGTTTTTT
cdr3_aa: CASNPTGQYEKLFF

j_call: TRBJ2-2
clone_size: .
v_call: TRBV11-3
d_call: .
cdr3_nt: TGTGCCAGCAGCCCCGGGGGCGGGGAGCTGTTTTTT
cdr3_aa: CASSPGGGELFF

j_call: TRBJ2-5
clone_size: .
v_call: TRBV7-8
d_call: .
cdr3_nt: TGTGCCAGCAGCCCGGGGAAGACCCAGTACTTC
cdr3_aa: CASSPGKTQYF

j_call: TRBJ1-5
clone_size: .
v_call: TRBV7-9
d_call: .
cdr3_nt: TGTGCCAGCAGCTTACGTGCTAGCGGGCCCCAGCATTTT
cdr3_aa: CASSLRASGPQHF

j_call: TRBJ2-2
clone_size: .
v_call: TRBV5-1
d_call: .
cdr3_nt: TGCGCCAGCAGCTCGCAAGTTAGGGGGGGCACCGGGGAGCTGTTTTTT
cdr3_aa: CASSSQVRGGTGELFF

j_call: TRBJ2-1
clone_size: few
v_call: TRBV30
d_call: TRBD2
cdr3_nt: TGTGCCTGGAGTGTATATAGCGGGAGTCCTAATGAGCAGTTCTTC
cdr3_aa: CAWSVYSGSPNEQFF

j_call: TRBJ2-5
clone_size: .
v_call: TRBV13
d_call: TRBD1
cdr3_nt: TGTGCCAGCAGCTTATCGAGGACAGGGAGGGAGACCCAGTACTTC
cdr3_aa: CASSLSRTGRETQYF

j_call: TRBJ2-2
clone_size: .
v_call: TRBV5-1
d_call: TRBD2
cdr3_nt: TGCGCCAGCAGCTTGGGGTCAGCGGGAATCACCGGGGAGCTGTTTTTT
cdr3_aa: CASSLGSAGITGELFF

j_call: TRBJ2-7
clone_size: .
v_call: TRBV5-6
d_call: .
cdr3_nt: TGTGCCAGCAGCGCACGGACACTCAGCAACGAGCAGTACTTC
cdr3_aa: CASSARTLSNEQYF

j_call: TRBJ2-7
clone_size: .
v_call: TRBV19
d_call: .
cdr3_nt: TGTGCCAGTAGTACAGGCGACTCTAACTCCTACGAGCAGTACTTC
cdr3_aa: CASSTGDSNSYEQYF

j_call: TRBJ2-1
clone_size: few
v_call: TRBV6-1
d_call: TRBD1
cdr3_nt: TGTGCCAGCAGTGACGGACAGGGGGGAACCTACAATGAGCAGTTCTTC
cdr3_aa: CASSDGQGGTYNEQFF

j_call: TRBJ1-2
clone_size: .
v_call: TRBV7-8
d_call: .
cdr3_nt: TGTGCCAGCAGCTTAGGGCCCGTCGGCAGCGGAGCCTATGGCTACACCTTC
cdr3_aa: CASSLGPVGSGAYGYTF

j_call: TRBJ1-5
clone_size: .
v_call: TRBV30
d_call: TRBD1
cdr3_nt: TGTGCCTGGAGTAACCGACAGGGCCTAGGGCCCCAGCATTTT
cdr3_aa: CAWSNRQGLGPQHF

j_call: TRBJ1-2
clone_size: .
v_call: TRBV2
d_call: .
cdr3_nt: TGTGCCAGCAGGTACGACAGGATCGACTATGGCTACACCTTC
cdr3_aa: CASRYDRIDYGYTF

j_call: TRBJ2-3
clone_size: .
v_call: TRBV29-1
d_call: .
cdr3_nt: TGCAGCGTTGAAGGGACTGTAGATACGCAGTATTTT
cdr3_aa: CSVEGTVDTQYF

j_call: TRBJ1-2
clone_size: .
v_call: TRBV7-9
d_call: TRBD1
cdr3_nt: TGTGCCAGCAGCTCGTTGACAGGGGAAGATGGCTACACCTTC
cdr3_aa: CASSSLTGEDGYTF

j_call: TRBJ1-2
clone_size: .
v_call: TRBV30
d_call: .
cdr3_nt: TGTGCCTGGAGTGTCGGAGGTACCAGTCGGCCCGTCGGTGGCTACACCTTC
cdr3_aa: CAWSVGGTSRPVGGYTF

j_call: TRBJ1-2
clone_size: .
v_call: TRBV6-6
d_call: TRBD1
cdr3_nt: TGTGCCAGCAGGGACAGGGGCTATGGCTACACCTTC
cdr3_aa: CASRDRGYGYTF

j_call: TRBJ2-7
clone_size: once
v_call: TRBV28
d_call: .
cdr3_nt: TGTGCCAGCAGTTTTCTTGGTCGGTACGAGCAGTACTTC
cdr3_aa: CASSFLGRYEQYF

j_call: TRBJ1-2
clone_size: once
v_call: TRBV28
d_call: .
cdr3_nt: TGTGCCAGCAGTTTAATAGGTTGGGGTGGCTACACCTTC
cdr3_aa: CASSLIGWGGYTF

j_call: TRBJ1-5
clone_size: .
v_call: TRBV19
d_call: .
cdr3_nt: TGTGCCAGTAGGAGCTTCGGCCAAACAGGGCACGCAGGTCAGCCCCAGCATTTT
cdr3_aa: CASRSFGQTGHAGQPQHF

j_call: TRBJ2-6
clone_size: .
v_call: TRBV6-1
d_call: TRBD2
cdr3_nt: TGTGCCAGCAGGGAAGCGGGAGACGGGTCTGGGGCCAACGTCCTGACTTTC
cdr3_aa: CASREAGDGSGANVLTF

j_call: TRBJ2-3
clone_size: .
v_call: TRBV7-2
d_call: TRBD2
cdr3_nt: TGTGCCAGCAGCTTAGTCGGCGGGAGGGGCACAGATACGCAGTATTTT
cdr3_aa: CASSLVGGRGTDTQYF

j_call: TRBJ2-2
clone_size: once
v_call: TRBV2
d_call: .
cdr3_nt: TGTGCCAGCAGTGAATGGGGACTGGGGATTCCGGGGACCGGGGAGCTGTTTTTT
cdr3_aa: CASSEWGLGIPGTGELFF

j_call: TRBJ2-5
clone_size: .
v_call: TRBV10-3
d_call: TRBD1
cdr3_nt: TGTGCCATCAGTGAGTGGGACAGGGGGCTTTCCCACTTC
cdr3_aa: CAISEWDRGLSHF